This T cell receptor beta chain was captured in a study of blood T cell repertoires in COVID-19. Study background: The study drew acute and convalescent COVID-19 samples from the United States, Italy and Spain.

A Seattle source enrolled patients during active infection and followed them longitudinally. Sequencing used immunoSEQ multiplex PCR; TCRdb keeps in-frame clones, though not all of them. This table holds 300,000 to 400,000 clones, less than 90% found once. The CDR3 loop spans 16 amino acids. The V gene end was trimmed by 1 base and the J gene end by 4 bases; junction bases not matched to a gene: 5. The germline gives CDR1 KGHSH, CDR2 LQKENI. The chain uses TRBV18 and TRBJ2-1; 9 nucleotides agree with TRBD1. Sequenced: peripheral blood. The sequence derives from a woman aged 55-75 years with COVID-19, enrolled during active disease. CDR3 DNA: TGTGCCAGCTCACCACGGTGGGACAGGGAATACAATGAGCAGTTCTTC. It encodes CASSPRWDREYNEQFF.